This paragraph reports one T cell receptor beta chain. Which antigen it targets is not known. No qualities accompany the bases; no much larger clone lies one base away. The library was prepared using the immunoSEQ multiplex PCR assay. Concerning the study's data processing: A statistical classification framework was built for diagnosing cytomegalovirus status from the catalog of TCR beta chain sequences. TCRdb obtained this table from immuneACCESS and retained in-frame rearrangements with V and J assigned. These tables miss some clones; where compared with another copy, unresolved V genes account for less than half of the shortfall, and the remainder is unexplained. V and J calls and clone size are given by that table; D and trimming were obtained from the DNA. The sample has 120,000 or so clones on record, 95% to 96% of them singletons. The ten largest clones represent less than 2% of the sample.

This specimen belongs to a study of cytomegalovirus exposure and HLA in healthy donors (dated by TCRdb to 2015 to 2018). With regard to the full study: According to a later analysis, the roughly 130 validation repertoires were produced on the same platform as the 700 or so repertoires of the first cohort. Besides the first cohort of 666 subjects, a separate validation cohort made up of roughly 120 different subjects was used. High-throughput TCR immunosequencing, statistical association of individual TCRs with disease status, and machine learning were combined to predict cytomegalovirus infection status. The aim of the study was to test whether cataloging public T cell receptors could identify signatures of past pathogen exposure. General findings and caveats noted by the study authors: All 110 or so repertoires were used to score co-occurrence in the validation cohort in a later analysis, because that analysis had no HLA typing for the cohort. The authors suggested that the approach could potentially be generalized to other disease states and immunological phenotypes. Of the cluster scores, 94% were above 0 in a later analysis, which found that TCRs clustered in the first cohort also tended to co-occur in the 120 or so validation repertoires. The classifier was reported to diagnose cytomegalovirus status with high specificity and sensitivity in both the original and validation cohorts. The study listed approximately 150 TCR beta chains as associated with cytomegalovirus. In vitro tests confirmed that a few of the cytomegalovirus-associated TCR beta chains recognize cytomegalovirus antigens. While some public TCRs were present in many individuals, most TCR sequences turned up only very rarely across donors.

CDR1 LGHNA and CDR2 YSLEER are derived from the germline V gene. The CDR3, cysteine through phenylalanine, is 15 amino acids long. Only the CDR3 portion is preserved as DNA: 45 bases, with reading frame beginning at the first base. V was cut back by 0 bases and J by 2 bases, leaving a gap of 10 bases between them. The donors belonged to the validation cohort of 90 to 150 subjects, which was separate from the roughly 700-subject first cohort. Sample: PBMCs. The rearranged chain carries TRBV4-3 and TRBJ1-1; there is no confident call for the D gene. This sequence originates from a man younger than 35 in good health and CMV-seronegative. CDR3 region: CASSQDRVGNTEAFF. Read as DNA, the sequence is TGCGCCAGCAGCCAAGATCGGGTCGGAAACACTGAAGCTTTCTTT.